A selection of T cell receptor beta chains follows, all from one sample in a study of patients and donors after allogeneic stem cell transplantation. A single record per CDR3 protein comes from TCRdb applying MiXCR to the RT-PCR reads. The table lists about 960,000 distinct CDR3 sequences, approximately 18% of them singletons. Sample: blood, either unsorted or a sorted T cell fraction (not recorded which). The receptors come from a human donor who was either an allogeneic HSCT recipient or a stem cell or donor lymphocyte infusion donor (not recorded which). It is not recorded whose cells these are; they may come from a transplant donor. CDR3s include the opening cysteine and the closing phenylalanine or tryptophan. A D gene is named only where the DNA matches it firmly. Expanded clones get a size class; other rows say once, few or many, or leave the size out.

cdr3_aa: CASSTRPPEAFF; cdr3_nt: TGTGCCAGCAGTACCCGACCCCCTGAAGCTTTCTTT; v_call: TRBV12-3/TRBV12-4; d_call: .; clone_size: many; j_call: TRBJ1-1
cdr3_aa: CSARDLRLAGANEQFF; cdr3_nt: TGCAGTGCTAGAGACCTCCGACTAGCGGGGGCCAATGAGCAGTTCTTC; v_call: TRBV20-1; d_call: TRBD2; clone_size: .; j_call: TRBJ2-1
cdr3_aa: CATRDPGANVLTF; cdr3_nt: TGTGCCACCAGGGACCCTGGGGCCAACGTCCTGACTTTC; v_call: TRBV24-1; d_call: .; clone_size: few; j_call: TRBJ2-6
cdr3_aa: CSARERTGVIEQFF; cdr3_nt: TGCAGTGCTAGAGAGAGGACAGGGGTTATTGAGCAGTTCTTC; v_call: TRBV20-1; d_call: TRBD1; clone_size: .; j_call: TRBJ2-1
cdr3_aa: CASSRDRSRGYTF; cdr3_nt: TGTGCCAGCAGTCGCGACAGGTCGCGGGGCTACACCTTC; v_call: TRBV6-1; d_call: .; clone_size: few; j_call: TRBJ1-2
cdr3_aa: CASSLQGAGSKNIQYF; cdr3_nt: TGTGCCAGCAGCTTACAGGGGGCTGGATCCAAAAACATTCAGTACTTC; v_call: TRBV7-9; d_call: TRBD1; clone_size: few; j_call: TRBJ2-4
cdr3_aa: CASRTGGGEQYF; cdr3_nt: TGTGCCAGCAGAACAGGGGGCGGCGAGCAGTACTTC; v_call: TRBV12-3/TRBV12-4; d_call: TRBD1; clone_size: .; j_call: TRBJ2-7
cdr3_aa: CASSALGLAHNEQFF; cdr3_nt: TGTGCCAGCAGCGCCCTCGGACTAGCCCACAATGAGCAGTTCTTC; v_call: TRBV9; d_call: TRBD2; clone_size: few; j_call: TRBJ2-1
cdr3_aa: CASSVTLAGELFF; cdr3_nt: TGTGCCAGCAGTGTCACTTTGGCCGGGGAGCTGTTTTTT; v_call: TRBV2; d_call: .; clone_size: .; j_call: TRBJ2-2
cdr3_aa: CATFRDTKAFF; cdr3_nt: TGTGCCACCTTCCGGGACACCAAAGCTTTCTTT; v_call: TRBV7-3; d_call: .; clone_size: .; j_call: TRBJ1-1
cdr3_aa: CASSYRWGSYNEQFF; cdr3_nt: TGTGCCAGCAGCTACCGATGGGGGTCCTACAATGAGCAGTTCTTC; v_call: TRBV11-2; d_call: .; clone_size: few; j_call: TRBJ2-1
cdr3_aa: CASRRDRANPFQETQYF; cdr3_nt: TGTGCCAGCAGGCGGGACAGGGCGAACCCATTCCAAGAGACCCAGTACTTC; v_call: TRBV3-1; d_call: TRBD1; clone_size: few; j_call: TRBJ2-5
cdr3_aa: CSTVQLAGVGEQFF; cdr3_nt: TGCAGTACAGTCCAACTAGCGGGAGTGGGAGAGCAGTTCTTC; v_call: TRBV29-1; d_call: TRBD2; clone_size: .; j_call: TRBJ2-1
cdr3_aa: CASRPGTSDTDTQYF; cdr3_nt: TGTGCCAGCAGGCCCGGGACATCTGACACAGATACGCAGTATTTT; v_call: TRBV7-6; d_call: .; clone_size: .; j_call: TRBJ2-3
cdr3_aa: CSVMAGGNEKLFF; cdr3_nt: TGCAGCGTTATGGCAGGAGGAAATGAAAAACTGTTTTTT; v_call: TRBV29-1; d_call: .; clone_size: .; j_call: TRBJ1-4
cdr3_aa: CASSPGRGLLYEQYF; cdr3_nt: TGTGCCAGCTCACCCGGCAGGGGTCTTTTGTACGAGCAGTACTTC; v_call: TRBV18; d_call: .; clone_size: few; j_call: TRBJ2-7
cdr3_aa: CASSGGPEQFF; cdr3_nt: TGTGCCAGCAGTGGGGGGCCTGAGCAGTTCTTC; v_call: TRBV12-3/TRBV12-4; d_call: .; clone_size: few; j_call: TRBJ2-1
cdr3_aa: CASRGSSYEQYF; cdr3_nt: TGTGCCAGCAGGGGCAGCTCCTACGAGCAGTACTTC; v_call: TRBV2; d_call: .; clone_size: many; j_call: TRBJ2-7
cdr3_aa: CASSRQDRGGNEKLFF; cdr3_nt: TGCGCCAGCAGTCGACAAGACAGGGGTGGTAATGAAAAACTGTTTTTT; v_call: TRBV23-1; d_call: TRBD1; clone_size: .; j_call: TRBJ1-4
cdr3_aa: CSVSNGAYGYTF; cdr3_nt: TGCAGCGTTAGTAATGGAGCTTATGGCTACACCTTC; v_call: TRBV29-1; d_call: .; clone_size: .; j_call: TRBJ1-2
cdr3_aa: CAISAREGLWNEQFF; cdr3_nt: TGTGCCATCAGTGCGCGGGAGGGCCTTTGGAATGAGCAGTTCTTC; v_call: TRBV10-3; d_call: TRBD2; clone_size: .; j_call: TRBJ2-1
cdr3_aa: CSAFSGAHHNEQFF; cdr3_nt: TGCAGTGCTTTTAGCGGGGCCCACCACAATGAGCAGTTCTTC; v_call: TRBV20-1; d_call: TRBD2; clone_size: .; j_call: TRBJ2-1
cdr3_aa: CASSLGQAAGEQYF; cdr3_nt: TGTGCCAGCAGTCTGGGACAGGCGGCGGGGGAGCAGTACTTC; v_call: TRBV27; d_call: TRBD1; clone_size: .; j_call: TRBJ2-7
cdr3_aa: CASSWLIAGDTGELFF; cdr3_nt: TGCGCCAGCAGCTGGTTGATAGCGGGGGACACCGGGGAGCTGTTTTTT; v_call: TRBV4-1; d_call: TRBD2; clone_size: .; j_call: TRBJ2-2
cdr3_aa: CASSLSRVGVYGYTF; cdr3_nt: TGTGCCAGCAGTTTAAGCAGGGTTGGGGTCTATGGCTACACCTTC; v_call: TRBV12-3/TRBV12-4; d_call: .; clone_size: .; j_call: TRBJ1-2
cdr3_aa: CSAPDRNSNQPQHF; cdr3_nt: TGCAGTGCCCCGGACAGGAATAGCAATCAGCCCCAGCATTTT; v_call: TRBV20-1; d_call: TRBD1; clone_size: few; j_call: TRBJ1-5
cdr3_aa: CSGGRGNTEAFF; cdr3_nt: TGCAGCGGGGGGAGGGGAAACACTGAAGCTTTCTTT; v_call: TRBV29-1; d_call: .; clone_size: few; j_call: TRBJ1-1
cdr3_aa: CASSLQGTGFEQYF; cdr3_nt: TGTGCCAGCAGCTTACAGGGGACAGGGTTCGAGCAGTACTTC; v_call: TRBV11-2; d_call: TRBD1; clone_size: .; j_call: TRBJ2-7
cdr3_aa: CASSQVVSGPQHF; cdr3_nt: TGCGCCAGCAGCCAAGTCGTTTCGGGGCCGCAGCATTTT; v_call: TRBV4-1; d_call: .; clone_size: .; j_call: TRBJ1-5
cdr3_aa: CASSLTGPGLKPAEQYF; cdr3_nt: TGTGCCAGCAGCTTAACGGGGCCGGGGTTGAAACCTGCCGAGCAGTACTTC; v_call: TRBV7-3; d_call: .; clone_size: few; j_call: TRBJ2-7
cdr3_aa: CASSFGGTPYEQYF; cdr3_nt: TGTGCCAGCAGTTTCGGCGGTACCCCCTACGAGCAGTACTTC; v_call: TRBV12-3/TRBV12-4; d_call: .; clone_size: few; j_call: TRBJ2-7
cdr3_aa: CSASSGRLPETQYF; cdr3_nt: TGCAGTGCCAGTAGCGGGAGACTCCCAGAGACCCAGTACTTC; v_call: TRBV20-1; d_call: TRBD2; clone_size: .; j_call: TRBJ2-5
cdr3_aa: CASSLRGSPLHF; cdr3_nt: TGTGCCAGCAGCCTGCGGGGATCACCCCTCCACTTT; v_call: TRBV12-3/TRBV12-4; d_call: .; clone_size: many; j_call: TRBJ1-6
cdr3_aa: CASSLGDYTQETQYF; cdr3_nt: TGCGCCAGCAGCTTGGGGGACTATACACAAGAGACCCAGTACTTC; v_call: TRBV5-1; d_call: TRBD2; clone_size: few; j_call: TRBJ2-5
cdr3_aa: CASSWAPLLPVEYF; cdr3_nt: TGTGCCAGCAGCTGGGCCCCGTTATTACCCGTGGAGTACTTC; v_call: TRBV27; d_call: .; clone_size: few; j_call: TRBJ2-7
cdr3_aa: CASSQELLSGNTIYF; cdr3_nt: TGCGCCAGCAGCCAAGAACTGCTCAGTGGAAACACCATATATTTT; v_call: TRBV4-3; d_call: .; clone_size: many; j_call: TRBJ1-3
cdr3_aa: CASSLGVRGNNQPQHF; cdr3_nt: TGTGCCAGCAGTTTGGGGGTTAGGGGGAACAATCAGCCCCAGCATTTT; v_call: TRBV12-3/TRBV12-4; d_call: .; clone_size: many; j_call: TRBJ1-5
cdr3_aa: CSAREAGGPFDTQYF; cdr3_nt: TGCAGTGCTAGAGAAGCGGGAGGGCCCTTTGATACGCAGTATTTT; v_call: TRBV20-1; d_call: TRBD2; clone_size: few; j_call: TRBJ2-3
cdr3_aa: CASSEELHYGYTF; cdr3_nt: TGTGCCAGCAGTGAAGAGTTGCACTATGGCTACACCTTC; v_call: TRBV2; d_call: .; clone_size: .; j_call: TRBJ1-2
cdr3_aa: CASVNLAGGGLYNEQFF; cdr3_nt: TGTGCTAGTGTCAACCTAGCGGGGGGGGGGCTCTACAATGAGCAGTTCTTC; v_call: TRBV12-5; d_call: TRBD2; clone_size: .; j_call: TRBJ2-1
cdr3_aa: CSVELTSGKYEQYF; cdr3_nt: TGCAGCGTTGAGCTGACTAGCGGAAAGTACGAGCAGTACTTC; v_call: TRBV29-1; d_call: TRBD2; clone_size: .; j_call: TRBJ2-7
cdr3_aa: CASSQGGGTDTQYF; cdr3_nt: TGTGCCAGCAGCCAAGGGGGGGGCACAGATACGCAGTATTTT; v_call: TRBV4-3; d_call: .; clone_size: many; j_call: TRBJ2-3
cdr3_aa: CASSFSTTYNEQFF; cdr3_nt: TGTGCCAGCAGCTTTAGTACGACCTACAATGAGCAGTTCTTC; v_call: TRBV11-3; d_call: .; clone_size: .; j_call: TRBJ2-1
cdr3_aa: CSAREEAGEAYEQYF; cdr3_nt: TGCAGTGCTAGAGAGGAGGCGGGAGAAGCCTACGAGCAGTACTTC; v_call: TRBV20-1; d_call: TRBD2; clone_size: few; j_call: TRBJ2-7
cdr3_aa: CSARVEQVGTGELFF; cdr3_nt: TGCAGTGCTAGAGTGGAACAGGTCGGCACCGGGGAGCTGTTTTTT; v_call: TRBV20-1; d_call: .; clone_size: .; j_call: TRBJ2-2
cdr3_aa: CASSSRVRSKHSGNTIYF; cdr3_nt: TGTGCCAGCAGTTCCCGGGTCAGGAGCAAACACTCTGGAAACACCATATATTTT; v_call: TRBV28; d_call: .; clone_size: .; j_call: TRBJ1-3
cdr3_aa: CASSYSAGVTGELFF; cdr3_nt: TGTGCCAGCAGTTACTCGGCAGGAGTCACCGGGGAGCTGTTTTTT; v_call: TRBV6-5; d_call: .; clone_size: .; j_call: TRBJ2-2
cdr3_aa: CASSLDRDRGLAGVYEQYF; cdr3_nt: TGTGCCAGCAGCTTAGATCGGGACAGGGGTCTAGCGGGAGTCTACGAGCAGTACTTC; v_call: TRBV11-2; d_call: .; clone_size: .; j_call: TRBJ2-7